The entry below describes one T cell receptor beta chain. CDR3 length: 15 amino acids. V trimming: 2 bases; J trimming: 5 bases; junction bases outside the gene matches: 9. CDR1 MNHEY and CDR2 SMNVEV come from the germline V gene (reference sequence). The data stem from a study of blood T cell repertoires in COVID-19. For the study at large: Specimens from acute and convalescent COVID-19 originated in the United States, Italy and Spain.

Clones were read by immunoSEQ multiplex PCR, and TCRdb kept only the in-frame ones, dropping some. Found here are hundreds of thousands of clones, roughly nine tenths of them singletons; the top ten hold under 2%. The sample comprised PBMCs or T cells enriched from blood (not recorded which). V is TRBV27 and J is TRBJ2-7; TRBD2 agrees at 7 bases. The receptor's source is a woman aged 18 to 35 with acute COVID-19. This CDR3 reads CASSLNSGRSHEQYF. CDR3 nucleotide sequence: TGTGCCAGCAGTTTAAATAGCGGGCGTTCTCACGAGCAGTACTTC.